The 12 T cell receptor beta chains below come from one sample, sequenced in a study of radiation and T cells in renal cell carcinoma. Sequencing was performed with immunoSEQ multiplex PCR; in TCRdb, only in-frame clones are kept and a portion is missing. The sample holds around 76,000 clones, roughly 82% seen once. Time point here: blood 2 weeks post-SBRT. Regarding treatment: 15 Gy SBRT to primary tumor, nephrectomy 4 weeks later. The sequencing used blood, collected from a patient whose treatment included radiotherapy and nephrectomy. Every receptor here comes from a man in his 60s with renal cell carcinoma.

The genes are TRBV6-5 and TRBJ2-2; tentatively, D is TRBD2 (7 bases). Deletions cut 8 bases from V and 3 bases from J, with 13 bases between. The V gene's germline CDR1 is MNHEY and CDR2 SVGAGI. This CDR3 has 14 residues. The CDR3 DNA follows: TGTGCCAGCTCGGGGGGCACGGACACCGGGGAGCTGTTTTTT. Encoded protein: CASSGGTDTGELFF.

J is TRBJ2-3 and V is TRBV4-3, with TRBD2 matching 8 bases. Trimming at V came to 1 base and at J to 2 bases, leaving 14 bases not matched to a gene. The CDR3 sequence is 19 residues long. Germline V CDR1 and CDR2: LGHNA, YSLEER. CDR3 loop: CASSQANGGGWQPTDTQYF. The CDR3 DNA follows: TGCGCCAGCAGCCAAGCAAACGGGGGGGGCTGGCAGCCCACAGATACGCAGTATTTT.

The rearrangement uses TRBV14 and TRBJ2-7, with D maybe TRBD1 (6 bases). V gave up 0 bases and J gave up 2 bases, with 17 bases separating them. CDR1 is SGHDN, CDR2 FVKESK, per germline. This CDR3 is 17 amino acids long. The CDR3 spells CASSQDKGPGATYEQYF. The CDR3 nucleotides read TGTGCCAGCAGCCAAGATAAGGGGCCAGGGGCCACCTACGAGCAGTACTTC.

This sequence joins TRBV7-2 and TRBJ2-1; the match to TRBD2 covers 8 bases. The CDR3 sequence is 16 residues long. J lost 3 bases, V lost 0 bases, and 4 bases had no gene match. From germline, CDR1 is SGHTA and CDR2 FQGNSA. CDR3 in amino acids: CASSLAHGTSYNEQFF. The DNA for the CDR3 is TGTGCCAGCAGCTTAGCCCATGGGACTAGCTACAATGAGCAGTTCTTC.

This chain links TRBV14 with TRBJ2-1; D ambiguous. Per the germline V gene, CDR1 is SGHDN and CDR2 is FVKESK. The CDR3 is made up of 11 amino acids. The V gene lost 4 bases and the J gene lost 13 bases, with 11 bases spanning the gap. CDR3 amino acids: CASSPDRTQFF. The CDR3 DNA follows: TGTGCCAGCAGCCCCGATCGAACTCAGTTCTTC.

This clone appeared once. The chain employs TRBV4-3 and TRBJ2-1, with D perhaps matching TRBD1 or TRBD2 (5 bases each). Per the germline V gene, CDR1 is LGHNA and CDR2 is YSLEER. This CDR3 is 16 amino acids long. The V and J ends lost 0 bases and 4 bases respectively, with 13 bases between them. CDR3 in amino acids: CASSQEGRNWYNEQFF. Written as DNA, the CDR3 is TGCGCCAGCAGCCAAGAGGGACGGAACTGGTACAATGAGCAGTTCTTC.

The chain couples TRBV13 to TRBJ2-7; D possibly corresponds to TRBD1 (5 bases). Trimming stripped 5 bases from V and 2 bases from J, with 13 bases between. Germline assignment: CDR1 PRHDT and CDR2 FYEKMQ (reference sequence). The CDR3 has 14 amino acids. The CDR3 bases are TGTGCCAGCAGCCCACACCGACAGACCTACGAGCAGTACTTC. Its translation is CASSPHRQTYEQYF.

This chain links TRBV28 with TRBJ1-3; D is unclear. Germline lookup yields CDR1 MDHEN and CDR2 SYDVKM. This CDR3 comprises 15 residues. V was cut by 5 bases and J by 0 bases, with 11 bases left in between. The chain's CDR3 is CASSAARSSGNTIYF. The CDR3 region has the DNA TGTGCCAGCAGTGCCGCGAGGAGCTCTGGAAACACCATATATTTT.

CDR3 bases: TGTGCCAGCAATCTACAGGGGGGGAATAATGAAAAACTGTTTTTT. Translated: CASNLQGGNNEKLFF. The chain links TRBV6-6 to TRBJ1-4; 8 positions agree with TRBD1. The CDR3 is 15 amino acids. Germline-derived CDR1 and CDR2 are MNHNY and SVGAGI (reference sequence). With 7 bases clipped from V and 4 bases from J, the junction kept 8 bases outside the gene matches.

This chain uses TRBV27 with TRBJ1-1; the D is unclear. The germline gives CDR1 MNHEY, CDR2 SMNVEV (reference sequence). V was shortened by 1 base and J by 1 base, with 13 bases between the two germline ends. The length of the CDR3 is 16 residues. Here the CDR3 DNA reads TGTGCCAGCAGTTTATTTGTGGGAGACGGGAACACTGAAGCTTTCTTT. It encodes CASSLFVGDGNTEAFF.

This chain connects TRBV7-2 to TRBJ1-1; the D is unclear. CDR1 and CDR2 (germline): SGHTA, FQGNSA. V was pared by 1 base and J by 1 base, with 7 bases between. CDR3 length equals 14 residues. The CDR3 nucleotides read TGTGCCAGCAGCTTAGAGGCGGGGAACACTGAAGCTTTCTTT. This encodes CASSLEAGNTEAFF. Full variable domain (rest looked up from reference TRBV7-2 and TRBJ1-1): GAGVSQSPSNKVTEKGKDVELRCDPISGHTALYWYRQSLGQGLEFLIYFQGNSAPDKSGLPSDRFSAERTGGSVSTLTIQRTQQEDSAVYLCASSLEAGNTEAFFGQGTRLTVV.

The V and J genes are TRBV9 and TRBJ2-7; weak D call: TRBD1 (6 bases). V shed 1 base and J shed 5 bases, with 13 bases lying between them. CDR1 is SGDLS, CDR2 YYNGEE, per germline. The CDR3 sequence is 14 residues long. The CDR3 nucleotides are TGTGCCAGCAGCGTAAATCTACAGGGCAACGAGCAGTACTTC. It specifies CASSVNLQGNEQYF.